The 28 T cell receptor beta chains listed next were all sequenced from one sample in a study of T cells in Graves' hyperthyroidism and ophthalmopathy. It was RNA transcripts that yielded the amplified TCR beta CDR3 regions. First-round RT-PCR targeting the TCR CDR3 was performed with the HTBI primer set. TCRdb itself ran the multiplex PCR reads through MiXCR, one entry per CDR3 protein. Here the sample spans some 180,000 distinct CDR3 sequences, around 16% being singletons. The sample comprised blood. The receptors here all came from a woman in her 50s with Graves' hyperthyroidism.

J is TRBJ2-7 and V is TRBV6-5; 7 bases are shared with TRBD1. The CDR3 consists of 14 residues. The V gene end was trimmed by 0 bases and the J gene end by 5 bases; junction bases not matched to a gene: 4. CDR1 and CDR2 (germline): MNHEY, SVGAGI. The CDR3 DNA reads TGTGCCAGCAGTTACTCCCGACAGGGCGACGAGCAGTACTTC. Amino acids: CASSYSRQGDEQYF.

This chain links TRBV7-9 with TRBJ1-4, with D perhaps matching TRBD1 (5 bases). CDR1 and CDR2 from the germline V gene are SEHNR and FQNEAQ (reference sequence). The germline V and J ends were trimmed by 5 bases and 3 bases, with 10 bases remaining between them. The CDR3 has 14 residues. CDR3 amino acids: CASSPQGPNEKLFF. The CDR3 nucleotides are TGTGCCAGCAGCCCGCAGGGCCCTAATGAAAAACTGTTTTTT. The full variable domain, completed using reference TRBV7-9 and TRBJ1-4, is DTGVSQNPRHKITKRGQNVTFRCDPISEHNRLYWYRQTLGQGPEFLTYFQNEAQLEKSRLLSDRFSAERPKGSFSTLEIQRTEQGDSAMYLCASSPQGPNEKLFFGSGTQLSVL.

This clonotype was observed many times. This rearrangement joins TRBV10-1 to TRBJ2-1, with TRBD2 identical over 11 bases. CDR3 length equals 16 residues. J lost 8 bases, V lost 2 bases, and 8 bases had no gene match. Germline lookup yields CDR1 WNHNN and CDR2 SYGVQD (reference sequence). CDR3 nucleotide sequence: TGCGCCAGCAGTGAGAGGTCTAGCGGGAGGTGGTATGAGCAGTTCTTC. Its translation: CASSERSSGRWYEQFF.

This clonotype occurred many times. This rearrangement joins TRBV18 to TRBJ1-5; D not certain. The germline V gene has CDR1 KGHSH and CDR2 LQKENI. V was shortened by 2 bases and J by 5 bases, with 4 bases between the two germline ends. The CDR3 sequence is 12 residues long. Here the CDR3 reads CASSPVDQPQHF. DNA for the CDR3: TGTGCCAGCTCACCAGTAGATCAGCCCCAGCATTTT.

This chain connects TRBV3-1 to TRBJ2-5; 10 bases fit TRBD1. This CDR3 comprises 15 residues. Germline V gives CDR1 LGHDT, CDR2 YNNKEL (reference sequence). With V trimmed by 3 bases and J by 7 bases, 8 bases remained unmatched. In nucleotides, the CDR3 is TGTGCCAGCAGCCACCGGGACAGGGGTCATGGGACCCAGTACTTC. Amino acid sequence: CASSHRDRGHGTQYF.

The chain combines TRBV2 with TRBJ2-7; 10 nucleotides line up with TRBD2. Germline assignment: CDR1 SNHLY and CDR2 FYNNEI. The CDR3 sequence is 15 residues long. V shed 6 bases and J 0 bases; nucleotides not matched to a gene: 5. The CDR3 protein is CASSVTSGDSYEQYF. For the CDR3, the DNA is TGTGCCAGCAGCGTTACTAGCGGGGACTCCTACGAGCAGTACTTC.

This clonotype was seen ten or more times. The chain has TRBV29-1 and TRBJ2-7, with D unclear. V lost 6 bases and J 4 bases, leaving 13 bases between the germline ends. There are 12 residues in the CDR3. CDR1 is SQVTM and CDR2 is ANQGSEA in the germline V gene. Written as DNA, the CDR3 is TGCAGCGTACGCCCGAACGCATACGAGCAGTACTTC. Its translation is CSVRPNAYEQYF.

This clonotype has only a few counts. The chain has TRBV6-1 and TRBJ2-1; the match to TRBD2 covers 13 bases. The trim removed 8 bases at V and 5 bases at J, leaving 3 bases unmatched. Germline values: CDR1 MNHNS, CDR2 SASEGT. CDR3 size: 14 residues. The CDR3 DNA follows: TGTGCCAGCGAAGGGACTAGCGGGGACAATGAGCAGTTCTTC. It is translated as CASEGTSGDNEQFF.

V gene TRBV20-1 combines with J gene TRBJ1-3, with D perhaps TRBD1 (5 bases). Germline V gives CDR1 DFQATT, CDR2 SNEGSKA (reference sequence). Trimming cost V 6 bases and J 0 bases, with 15 bases left between them. The CDR3 consists of 15 residues. The CDR3 bases are TGCAGTGCCAGGTCCGGGACGAGCTCTGGAAACACCATATATTTT. Translation gives CSARSGTSSGNTIYF.

This clonotype was seen repeatedly, ten times or more. This chain links TRBV2 with TRBJ2-3; 9 positions agree with TRBD2. The CDR3 loop spans 16 amino acids. The J segment lost 0 bases and the V segment lost 8 bases, leaving 9 bases of the junction unmatched. In germline, CDR1 is SNHLY, CDR2 FYNNEI. The CDR3 DNA is TGTGCCAGCGTGGGTAGCGGGAGCCTTAGCACAGATACGCAGTATTTT. It yields the protein CASVGSGSLSTDTQYF.

Comments on this clonotype: Just one base apart from a much larger clone, this may be a read error. The genes are TRBV27 and TRBJ2-7; 10 bases align to TRBD2. The V gene's germline CDR1 is MNHEY and CDR2 SMNVEV (reference sequence). There are 12 residues in the CDR3. CDR3 sequence (DNA): TGTGCCACCATAGCGGGAGGTGGCGAGCAGCACTTC. Translation: CATIAGGGEQHF.

This clonotype was seen a handful of times. This chain links TRBV20-1 with TRBJ2-6, with 7 bases lining up with TRBD2. Germline trimming cut 4 bases from V and 2 bases from J; bases unmatched to any gene: 8. There are 16 residues in the CDR3. Germline CDR1 reads DFQATT; CDR2 reads SNEGSKA (reference sequence). Written as DNA, the CDR3 is TGCAGTGCTAACGGTGGGGGAGGGACTGGGGCCAACGTCCTGACTTTC. This encodes CSANGGGGTGANVLTF.

The rearrangement joins TRBV4-1 to TRBJ2-1; 7 nucleotides match TRBD2. Germline lookup yields CDR1 MGHRA and CDR2 YSYEKL. V lost 4 bases and J lost 4; bases outside the gene matches: 7. The CDR3 extends over 15 amino acids. The CDR3 coding sequence is TGCGCCAGCAGCCGCCCCAGCGGGACTTACAATGAGCAGTTCTTC. It specifies CASSRPSGTYNEQFF.

The chain links TRBV6-4 to TRBJ2-3; possible D gene TRBD2, 6 bases. Trimming stripped 7 bases from V and 9 bases from J, with 20 bases between. CDR3 size: 14 residues. Germline-derived CDR1 and CDR2 are MRHNA and SNTAGT. The DNA for the CDR3 is TGTGCCAGCAAAGAGGACCGTAGCGGTGGGACGCAGTATTTT. As protein: CASKEDRSGGTQYF.

The table lists this clonotype with many counts. The V call is TRBV29-1, the J call TRBJ2-5; D is possibly TRBD2 (7 bases). V lost 8 bases and J lost 4, with 14 bases in between. CDR1 and CDR2 (germline): SQVTM, ANQGSEA. The CDR3 totals 12 residues. The CDR3 loop reads CSSGGAGETQYF. For the CDR3, the DNA is TGCAGCAGTGGGGGGGCAGGAGAGACCCAGTACTTC.

Ten or more counts support this clonotype. This sequence joins TRBV4-1 and TRBJ1-1; no clear D gene. This CDR3 spans 15 amino acids. The V end lost 0 bases, the J end lost 1 base, and 9 bases lay between the germline ends. The germline CDR1 and CDR2 sequences are MGHRA and YSYEKL. In DNA, the CDR3 is TGCGCCAGCAGCCAAGATTCTGGCCCGAACACTGAAGCTTTCTTT. Residues: CASSQDSGPNTEAFF.

This clonotype was picked up a small number of times. Compared with germline, one end of the junction differs, possibly owing to a read error. The J gene is TRBJ2-3, the V gene TRBV9; D remains ambiguous. Germline CDR1 is SGDLS and CDR2 is YYNGEE. The CDR3 totals 12 residues. CDR3 in amino acids: CASSRSTDTQYF. The CDR3 coding sequence is TGTGCCAGCAGCCGAAGCACAGATACGCAATATTTT.

This clonotype occurred many times. This rearrangement joins TRBV6-1 to TRBJ1-1; maybe TRBD1 (5 bases). The V end was cut by 5 bases, the J end by 2 bases, with 12 bases between. This CDR3 has 14 residues. The V gene's germline CDR1 is MNHNS and CDR2 SASEGT. This chain's CDR3 is CASSFDSANTEAFF. DNA for the CDR3: TGTGCCAGCAGTTTTGACAGCGCAAACACTGAAGCTTTCTTT.

This clonotype was found a few times. This chain connects TRBV20-1 to TRBJ2-2; D gene ambiguous. The CDR3 runs 16 residues. CDR1 and CDR2 (germline): DFQATT, SNEGSKA (reference sequence). V lost 1 base, J lost 0 bases, and 12 bases lay in between. CDR3 in amino acids: CSARVTETTNTGELFF. The CDR3 DNA follows: TGCAGTGCTAGAGTTACAGAAACTACGAACACCGGGGAGCTGTTTTTT.

The gene calls are TRBV6-1 and TRBJ2-3, with TRBD2 matching 10 bases. V lost 6 bases to trimming and J lost 4 bases; unmatched junction nucleotides: 4. Germline V lookup: CDR1 MNHNS, CDR2 SASEGT. CDR3 length: 14 residues. CDR3: CASSLAGASDTQYF. The CDR3, as DNA: TGTGCCAGCAGCCTAGCGGGAGCGTCAGATACGCAGTATTTT.

This clonotype was recorded at least ten times. The chain recombines TRBV28 with TRBJ2-5; no reliable D call. From germline, CDR1 is MDHEN and CDR2 SYDVKM. The V end was cut by 3 bases, the J end by 7 bases, with 6 bases between. CDR3 size: 11 residues. CDR3 bases: TGTGCCAGCAGTTTGTCCTGGACCCAGTACTTC. Protein sequence: CASSLSWTQYF.

This clonotype was seen at least ten times. Written as DNA, the CDR3 is TGTGCCAGCAGTCCATTAGGGACGGGACAGCATGGCTACACCTTC. It specifies CASSPLGTGQHGYTF. V gene TRBV28 combines with J gene TRBJ1-2; 7 nucleotides match TRBD1. Per germline, CDR1 MDHEN and CDR2 SYDVKM. This CDR3 region has 15 residues. Trimming took 5 bases from V and 6 from J; bases not matched to a gene: 12.

The chain couples TRBV29-1 to TRBJ1-3; D is unclear. This CDR3 has 12 residues. V was trimmed by 5 bases and J by 0 bases, leaving 5 bases between them. The germline gives CDR1 SQVTM, CDR2 ANQGSEA. The CDR3 loop reads CSVQASGNTIYF. CDR3 bases: TGCAGCGTTCAGGCCTCTGGAAACACCATATATTTT. Full variable domain (remainder filled in from reference TRBV29-1 and TRBJ1-3): SAVISQKPSRDICQRGTSLTIQCQVDSQVTMMFWYRQQPGQSLTLIATANQGSEATYESGFVIDKFPISRPNLTFSTLTVSNMSPEDSSIYLCSVQASGNTIYFGEGSWLTVV.

The CDR3 DNA is TGTGCCACCAGTGACGACCGGGAGGATTATGGCTACACCTTC. This encodes CATSDDREDYGYTF. The chain couples TRBV24-1 to TRBJ1-2; D gene unclear. Germline V lookup: CDR1 KGHDR, CDR2 SFDVKD. V lost 4 bases and J 5 bases, leaving 13 bases between the germline ends. The CDR3 is made up of 14 amino acids.

A few counts support this clonotype. V usage is TRBV5-8 and J usage is TRBJ1-1; perhaps TRBD1 as D (5 bases). CDR1 is SGHTS, CDR2 YDEGEE, per germline. There are 12 residues in the CDR3. Between the trimmed V and J ends, which lost 9 bases and 4 bases, there was a span of 13 bases. This CDR3 reads CATTRQLTEAFF. CDR3 nucleotides: TGTGCCACCACCAGACAGCTCACTGAAGCTTTCTTT.

There are many counts of this clonotype. This sequence joins TRBV27 and TRBJ2-7; D tentatively reads TRBD1 or TRBD2 (6 bases each). The CDR3 is made up of 13 amino acids. Looked up from germline, CDR1 is MNHEY and CDR2 is SMNVEV (reference sequence). V was shortened by 6 bases and J by 3 bases, with 12 bases between the two germline ends. The CDR3 nucleotides read TGTGCCAGCAGGGAGGGACATGACTACGAGCAGTACTTC. Amino acids: CASREGHDYEQYF.

The J gene is TRBJ1-5, the V gene TRBV29-1; TRBD1 agrees at 8 bases. The germline gives CDR1 SQVTM, CDR2 ANQGSEA. This CDR3 contains 14 residues. Trimming cost V 0 bases and J 4 bases; bases outside gene matches: 2. The CDR3 DNA sequence: TGCAGCGTTGAAGATGGACAGGGAAATCAGCCCCAGCATTTT. This encodes CSVEDGQGNQPQHF. The entire variable domain, with the rest obtained from reference TRBV29-1 and TRBJ1-5, is as follows: SAVISQKPSRDICQRGTSLTIQCQVDSQVTMMFWYRQQPGQSLTLIATANQGSEATYESGFVIDKFPISRPNLTFSTLTVSNMSPEDSSIYLCSVEDGQGNQPQHFGDGTRLSIL.

The rearrangement uses TRBV5-1 and TRBJ2-1, with 11 bases identical to TRBD2. J gave up 7 bases and V 3 bases, and 15 bases lay outside the gene matches. CDR1 SGHRS and CDR2 YFSETQ come from the germline V gene. The CDR3 is 18 residues long. The CDR3 nucleotides read TGCGCCAGCAGCTCGGGACAGGGAGTAGCGGGAGGGCGAAATGAGCAGTTCTTC. This gives the protein CASSSGQGVAGGRNEQFF.